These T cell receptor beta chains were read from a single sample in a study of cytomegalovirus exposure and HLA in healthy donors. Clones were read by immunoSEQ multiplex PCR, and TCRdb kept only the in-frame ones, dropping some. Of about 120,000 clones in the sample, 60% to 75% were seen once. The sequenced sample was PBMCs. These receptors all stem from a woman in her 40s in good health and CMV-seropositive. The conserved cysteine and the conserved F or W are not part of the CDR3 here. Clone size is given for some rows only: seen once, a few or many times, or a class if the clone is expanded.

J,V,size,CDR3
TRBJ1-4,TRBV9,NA,ASRPGQGQREKLF
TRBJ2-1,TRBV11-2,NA,ASSILGGSVYNEQF
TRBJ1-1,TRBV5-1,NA,ASSFSRRSEAF
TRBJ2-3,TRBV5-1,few,ASTIGGADSDTQY
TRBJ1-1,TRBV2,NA,ASRGRGQGTEAF
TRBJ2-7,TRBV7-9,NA,ASGGQKGYEQY
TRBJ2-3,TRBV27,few,ASSLRRASGGTQY
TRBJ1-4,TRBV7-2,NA,ASSSRRPGQGGGKLF
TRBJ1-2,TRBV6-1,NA,AIRQGPYGYT
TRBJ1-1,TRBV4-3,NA,ASSQDPPGTANTEAF
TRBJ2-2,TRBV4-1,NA,ASSQHRDTLRTTGELF
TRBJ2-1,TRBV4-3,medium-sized,ASSQDGLEESSYNEQF
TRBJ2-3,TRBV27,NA,ASSLQTWTDTQY
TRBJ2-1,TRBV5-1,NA,ASGWTGFYNEQF
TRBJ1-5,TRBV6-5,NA,ASRTGGGNQPQH
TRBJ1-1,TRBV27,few,ASRAGFENTEAF
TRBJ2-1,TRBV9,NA,ASSLLAANPYNEQF
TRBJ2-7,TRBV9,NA,ASSPGTSGSYLEQY
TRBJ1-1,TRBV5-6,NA,ASSLDDRYRTEAF
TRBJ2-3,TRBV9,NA,ASSVVRDSAADTQY
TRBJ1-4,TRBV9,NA,ASSDPGSYNEKLF
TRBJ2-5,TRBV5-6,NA,ASSLAGGLGQWETQY
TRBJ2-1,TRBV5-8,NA,ASSGGTSGGLEQF
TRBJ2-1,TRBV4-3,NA,ASSPADRGLPNEQF
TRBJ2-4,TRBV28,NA,ASSSPPGLAKNIQY
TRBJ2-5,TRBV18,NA,ASSPNSATQETQY
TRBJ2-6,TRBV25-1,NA,ASSPTGGSGANVLT
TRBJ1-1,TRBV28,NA,ASGELATEAF
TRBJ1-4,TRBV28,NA,ASRAFSGKLF